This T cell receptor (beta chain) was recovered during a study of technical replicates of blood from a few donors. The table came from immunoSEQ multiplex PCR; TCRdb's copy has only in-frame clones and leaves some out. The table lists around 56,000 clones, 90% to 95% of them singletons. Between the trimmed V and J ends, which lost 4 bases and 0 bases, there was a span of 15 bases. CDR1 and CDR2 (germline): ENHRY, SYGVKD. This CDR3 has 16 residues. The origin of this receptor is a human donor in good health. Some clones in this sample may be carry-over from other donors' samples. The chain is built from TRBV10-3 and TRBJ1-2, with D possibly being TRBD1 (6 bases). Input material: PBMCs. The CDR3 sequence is CAISAAGTPANYGYTF. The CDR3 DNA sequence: TGTGCCATCAGTGCCGCCGGGACACCCGCTAACTATGGCTACACCTTC.